This is a list of T cell receptor beta chains from one sample in a study of control samples from healthy donors and cancer patients. The table came from immunoSEQ multiplex PCR; TCRdb's copy has only in-frame clones and leaves some out. Of some 140,000 clones listed, 88% are singletons. The source material was blood. The receptors stem from a woman aged 30 to 39 in good health. Each CDR3 is given with its conserved first and last residue. D genes are given only for firm matches. Not all rows give a size; the values are once, few, many and, for expanded clones, a class.

-,TRBV7-2,-,TRBJ2-6,TGTGCCAGCAGCTTAGCAGGAAGCTCTGGGGCCAACGTCCTGACTTTC,CASSLAGSSGANVLTF
TRBD2,TRBV29-1,-,TRBJ2-1,TGCAGCGTCCGAGCGGGACTAGCGGGGGACGATGAGCAGTTCTTC,CSVRAGLAGDDEQFF
-,TRBV6-5,-,TRBJ1-2,TGTGCCAGCAGTTACTCTGCCACATCGGAGGGCTACACCTTC,CASSYSATSEGYTF
TRBD1,TRBV19,-,TRBJ1-5,TGTGCCAGTAGTTCCTCCCCGGGACAGGGTTACAATCAGCCCCAGCATTTT,CASSSSPGQGYNQPQHF
TRBD1,TRBV5-4,-,TRBJ1-1,TGTGCCAGCAGGGACAGGGCTGGTACTGAAGCTTTCTTT,CASRDRAGTEAFF
-,TRBV7-3,-,TRBJ1-4,TGTGCCAGCAGCTTAAACCCGCACGGGATAGGGGAAAAACTGTTTTTT,CASSLNPHGIGEKLFF
TRBD1,TRBV25-1,-,TRBJ1-1,TGTGCCAGCAGTGAATTTACCGGGACAGTCACTGAAGCTTTCTTT,CASSEFTGTVTEAFF
TRBD1,TRBV23-1,-,TRBJ2-7,TGCGCCAGCAGTCACCCCCCGGGACAGGTAAAATACGAGCAGTACTTC,CASSHPPGQVKYEQYF
-,TRBV12-3/TRBV12-4,once,TRBJ2-7,TGTGCCAGCCTAGGAGCAGGGCTCCACGAGCAGTACTTC,CASLGAGLHEQYF
TRBD2,TRBV7-2,few,TRBJ2-7,TGTGCCAGCAGCCCGCCGGCTAGCGGGAAATACGAGCAGTACTTC,CASSPPASGKYEQYF
-,TRBV24-1,-,TRBJ1-3,TGTGCCACCAGTGAGGGACCGAACTCTGGAAACACCATATATTTT,CATSEGPNSGNTIYF
-,TRBV30,-,TRBJ1-1,TGTGCCTGGAGTGTCTCGACGGCGAACACTGAAGCTTTCTTT,CAWSVSTANTEAFF
-,TRBV15,-,TRBJ1-1,TGTGCCACCAGCAGAGGGACCAACACTGAAGCTTTCTTT,CATSRGTNTEAFF
-,TRBV18,-,TRBJ2-1,TGTGCCAGCTCAGCGGGACAGCAGTACAATGAGCAGTTCTTC,CASSAGQQYNEQFF
-,TRBV6-2/TRBV6-3,-,TRBJ1-5,TGTGCCAGCAGTTACTCGTATCAGCCCCAGCATTTT,CASSYSYQPQHF
-,TRBV11-2,-,TRBJ2-3,TGTGCCAGCAGCTTAGGGGCAGGCACAGATACGCAGTATTTT,CASSLGAGTDTQYF
-,TRBV5-5,-,TRBJ2-2,TGTGCCAGCAGCTTGCCCAGGGGGAACACCGGGGAGCTGTTTTTT,CASSLPRGNTGELFF
TRBD2,TRBV11-2,-,TRBJ2-1,TGTGCCAGCAGCGACCCCGGGCTAGCGGCGAATGAGCAGTTCTTC,CASSDPGLAANEQFF
TRBD2,TRBV2,-,TRBJ2-1,TGTGCCAGCAGGGGAGGGACTAGCGGGTTTAGCTCCTACAATGAGCAGTTCTTC,CASRGGTSGFSSYNEQFF
-,TRBV20-1,-,TRBJ1-6,TGCAGTGCTAGTCAGGGCTTGCGAATCGGTTCACCCCTCCACTTT,CSASQGLRIGSPLHF
TRBD2,TRBV28,few,TRBJ2-7,TGTGCCAACTCCGGGACTAGGAGGCAGGCGCCCTACGAGCAGTACTTC,CANSGTRRQAPYEQYF
TRBD2,TRBV25-1,-,TRBJ2-3,TGTGCCAGCACCGTCGCGGGAGGGACAGATACGCAGTATTTT,CASTVAGGTDTQYF
TRBD1,TRBV5-6,-,TRBJ1-5,TGTGCCAGCAGCCTAGGGACAGGGGGGCTCAATCAGCCCCAGCATTTT,CASSLGTGGLNQPQHF
-,TRBV4-2,-,TRBJ2-7,TGTGCCAGCAGCCGAGCCAGTGTCTCCTCCTACGAGCAGTACTTC,CASSRASVSSYEQYF
-,TRBV19,-,TRBJ1-5,TGTGCCAGTAGTCCCCCCGTGACAGGAAGAAATCAGCCCCAGCATTTT,CASSPPVTGRNQPQHF
TRBD1,TRBV24-1,-,TRBJ1-1,TGTGCCACCAGTGAGTCCTCAGGGGGAACTGAAGCTTTCTTT,CATSESSGGTEAFF
-,TRBV11-2,-,TRBJ1-3,TGTGCCAGCAGCTTATGGGGCTCGGGAAACACCATATATTTT,CASSLWGSGNTIYF
-,TRBV29-1,medium-sized,TRBJ1-1,TGCAGCGTTGATGGTCGGGGATGGAACACTGAAGCTTTCTTT,CSVDGRGWNTEAFF
-,TRBV4-2,few,TRBJ1-1,TGTGCCAGCAGCCAAGATCTTAGCTGGAACACTGAAGCTTTCTTT,CASSQDLSWNTEAFF
-,TRBV10-1,-,TRBJ2-4,TGCGCCACCTCGCAGTCTGGCGGAGCGAAAAACATTCAGTACTTC,CATSQSGGAKNIQYF
-,TRBV6-5,-,TRBJ1-1,TGTGCCAGCAGTTACTCTAACACTGAAGCTTTCTTT,CASSYSNTEAFF